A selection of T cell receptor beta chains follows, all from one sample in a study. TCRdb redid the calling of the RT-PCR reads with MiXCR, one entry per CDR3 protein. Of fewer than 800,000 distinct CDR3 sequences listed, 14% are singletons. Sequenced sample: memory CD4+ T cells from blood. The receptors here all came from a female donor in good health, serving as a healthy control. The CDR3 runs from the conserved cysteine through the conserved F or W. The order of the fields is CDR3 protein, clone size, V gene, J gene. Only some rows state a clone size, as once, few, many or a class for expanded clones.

cdr3_aa: CASRRQDLIYEQYF; clone_size: .; v_call: TRBV6-5; j_call: TRBJ2-7
cdr3_aa: CASSRGEELAGGTDTQYF; clone_size: many; v_call: TRBV4-1; j_call: TRBJ2-3
cdr3_aa: CASDKRNIQYF; clone_size: .; v_call: TRBV19; j_call: TRBJ2-4
cdr3_aa: CASSLKGPGAPQHF; clone_size: .; v_call: TRBV7-3; j_call: TRBJ1-5
cdr3_aa: CASSPPLGQGLADTQYF; clone_size: few; v_call: TRBV6-2/TRBV6-3; j_call: TRBJ2-3
cdr3_aa: CSVLAEGGYYEQYF; clone_size: many; v_call: TRBV29-1; j_call: TRBJ2-7
cdr3_aa: CASSLGAGRSYNEQFF; clone_size: .; v_call: TRBV28; j_call: TRBJ2-1
cdr3_aa: CASSPGLAGVTQYF; clone_size: .; v_call: TRBV28; j_call: .
cdr3_aa: CAISYTGSQETQYF; clone_size: .; v_call: TRBV10-3; j_call: TRBJ2-5
cdr3_aa: CASSPGGGLKSYNEQFF; clone_size: few; v_call: TRBV7-2; j_call: TRBJ2-1
cdr3_aa: CSGLMMGQGGVGYGYTF; clone_size: .; v_call: TRBV20-1; j_call: TRBJ1-2
cdr3_aa: CASSRPPWAGGITDTQYF; clone_size: few; v_call: TRBV27; j_call: TRBJ2-3
cdr3_aa: CASSIDAGQPQHF; clone_size: few; v_call: TRBV19; j_call: TRBJ1-5
cdr3_aa: CASSPIAVAGVLEQYF; clone_size: many; v_call: TRBV4-3; j_call: TRBJ2-7
cdr3_aa: CASSLSTPGYGYTF; clone_size: .; v_call: TRBV27; j_call: TRBJ1-2
cdr3_aa: CASSLRSGGPYEQYF; clone_size: many; v_call: TRBV5-1; j_call: TRBJ2-7
cdr3_aa: CASGSGDTGELFF; clone_size: .; v_call: TRBV12-5; j_call: TRBJ2-2
cdr3_aa: CATSIGLQGITDTQYF; clone_size: .; v_call: TRBV15; j_call: TRBJ2-3
cdr3_aa: CASSGGRGITEAFF; clone_size: .; v_call: TRBV2; j_call: TRBJ1-1
cdr3_aa: CATSRVAIQGREKLFF; clone_size: .; v_call: TRBV15; j_call: TRBJ1-4
cdr3_aa: CASNVQGANSPLHF; clone_size: .; v_call: TRBV7-2; j_call: TRBJ1-6